Sequencing of this TCR beta chain was carried out in a study of PD-1 blockade in mismatch repair-deficient tumors. This CDR3 region has 14 residues. With 7 bases clipped from V and 3 bases from J, the junction kept 8 bases outside the gene matches. Germline CDR1 WNHNN, CDR2 SYGVQD (reference sequence). Clones were sequenced by immunoSEQ multiplex PCR, and TCRdb holds only the in-frame ones, with some missing. The sample lists approximately 120,000 clones, about 85% seen once, with approximately 15% in the top ten. The chain employs TRBV10-1 and TRBJ2-5; 7 positions agree with TRBD1. This clonotype was sampled from an adult with mismatch repair-deficient cancer. The material was peripheral blood, obtained 44 weeks after starting pembrolizumab. The CDR3 sequence is CASKETGVEETQYF. The CDR3 region has the DNA TGCGCCAGCAAGGAAACAGGGGTTGAAGAGACCCAGTACTTC.